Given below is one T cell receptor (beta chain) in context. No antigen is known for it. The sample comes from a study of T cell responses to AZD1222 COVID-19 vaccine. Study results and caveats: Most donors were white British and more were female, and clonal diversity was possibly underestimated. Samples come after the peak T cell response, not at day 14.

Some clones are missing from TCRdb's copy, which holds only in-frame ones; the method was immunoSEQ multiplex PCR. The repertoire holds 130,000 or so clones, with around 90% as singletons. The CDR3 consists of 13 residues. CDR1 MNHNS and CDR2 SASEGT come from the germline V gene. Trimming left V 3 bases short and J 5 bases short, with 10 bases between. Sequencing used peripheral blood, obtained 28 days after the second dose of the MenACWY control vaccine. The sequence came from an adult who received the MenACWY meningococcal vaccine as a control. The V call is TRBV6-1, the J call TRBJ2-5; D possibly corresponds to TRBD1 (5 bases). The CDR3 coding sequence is TGTGCCAGCAGTGAGGCAGGGTTGGAGACCCAGTACTTC. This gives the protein CASSEAGLETQYF.